This paragraph reports one T cell receptor beta chain. The antigen remains unidentified. There were no recent acute infections or vaccinations among the donors, who were healthy HIV-negative adults. This was a deep-level run. Using 200 ng DNA, 30,000 or so T cell genomes, the sorted-subset replicate PCRs were run. This table comes from immunoSEQ multiplex PCR, and its TCRdb copy is limited to in-frame clones, with some not included. The sample lists around 1,100,000 clones; roughly 80% were seen once. The CDR3 consists of 14 residues. Germline values: CDR1 SNHLY, CDR2 FYNNEI. Trimming removed 7 bases from V and 7 bases from J, with 17 bases in between. The data derive from a study of shared clonotypes between healthy human individuals. General study points: A generally larger estimated richness was seen in naive subsets than in memory subsets.

This TCR derives from a young man in good health. Some clones in this sample may be carry-over from other donors' samples. The genes are TRBV2 and TRBJ2-1; maybe TRBD2 (6 bases). Source material: memory CD4+ T cells from PBMCs. Subset in this sample: CD45RA-negative fraction. The CDR3, as DNA: TGTGCCAGCATCATGACTAGAGGCCCAAATGAGCAGTTCTTC. Its protein is CASIMTRGPNEQFF.